The 17 T cell receptor beta chains presented below share a single source sample, sequenced in a study of CD8+ T cells in alopecia areata. cDNA prepared by RNA extraction and subsequent reverse transcription served as the template for sequencing. Repertoires were generated with immunoSEQ multiplex PCR, while TCRdb's copy carries only in-frame clones and drops some. The table has about 97,000 clones, 41% seen once. The sample consisted of CD4+ T cells sorted from blood. These receptors all stem from a human donor with alopecia areata.

This clone was seen more than once but under ten times. CDR3 nucleotide sequence: TGCGCCAGCAGCCACCGACTAGCGGGGGCCCCCGGGGAGACCCAGTACTTC. This sequence encodes CASSHRLAGAPGETQYF. This sequence joins TRBV4-3 and TRBJ2-5; TRBD2 matches 12 bases. The CDR3 has 17 amino acids. Looked up from germline, CDR1 is LGHNA and CDR2 is YSLEER. The trim removed 3 bases at V and 5 bases at J, leaving 10 bases unmatched.

CDR3 loop: CSVGEQGIAFF. The CDR3 nucleotides read TGCAGCGTGGGGGAACAGGGAATAGCTTTCTTT. The J gene is TRBJ1-1, the V gene TRBV29-1, with a tentative D call TRBD1 (6 bases). The CDR3 has 11 residues. V lost 6 bases, J lost 10 bases, and 15 bases lay in between. In germline, CDR1 is SQVTM, CDR2 ANQGSEA. The whole variable domain, remainder taken from reference TRBV29-1 and TRBJ1-1, is SAVISQKPSRDICQRGTSLTIQCQVDSQVTMMFWYRQQPGQSLTLIATANQGSEATYESGFVIDKFPISRPNLTFSTLTVSNMSPEDSSIYLCSVGEQGIAFFGQGTRLTVV.

CDR3 sequence: CASSLGGTGELFF. The CDR3 DNA reads TGTGCCAGCAGCTTGGGAGGGACCGGGGAGCTGTTTTTT. This chain joins TRBV5-4 and TRBJ2-2; D possibly corresponds to TRBD2 (5 bases). Germline V gives CDR1 SGHNT, CDR2 YYREEE (reference sequence). V lost 0 bases, J lost 5 bases, and 5 bases lay in between. This CDR3 contains 13 residues.

The J gene is TRBJ2-5, the V gene TRBV4-3, with D tentatively TRBD1 or TRBD2 (6 bases each). The germline CDR1 and CDR2 sequences are LGHNA and YSLEER. The length of the CDR3 is 16 residues. Trimming left V 0 bases short and J 2 bases short, with 13 bases between. CDR3 nucleotides: TGCGCCAGCAGCCAAGATCTGCCGGGGGCGCAAGAGACCCAGTACTTC. Protein sequence: CASSQDLPGAQETQYF.

The chain links TRBV20-1 to TRBJ2-5; D remains ambiguous. The CDR3 sequence is 10 residues long. Trimming shortened V by 3 bases and J by 6 bases, and 5 bases separated the two germline ends. The germline V gene has CDR1 DFQATT and CDR2 SNEGSKA (reference sequence). The CDR3 spells CSASGKTQYF. CDR3 DNA: TGCAGTGCTAGTGGGAAGACCCAGTACTTC.

This clone was recorded a few times. The chain uses TRBV29-1 and TRBJ2-5; 9 positions agree with TRBD2. This CDR3 contains 13 residues. Germline-derived CDR1 and CDR2 are SQVTM and ANQGSEA. J gave up 4 bases and V 7 bases, and 7 bases lay outside the gene matches. CDR3 sequence: CSAYSGGRETQYF. The CDR3 DNA follows: TGCAGCGCATATAGCGGGGGAAGAGAGACCCAGTACTTC.

The chain links TRBV29-1 to TRBJ2-7; 7 bases align to TRBD2. V gave up 4 bases and J gave up 0 bases; unmatched junction bases: 9. Germline-derived CDR1 and CDR2 are SQVTM and ANQGSEA. The CDR3 contains 15 residues. As DNA, the CDR3 is TGCAGCGTTGGCCTCCCCGGGGGGTCCTCCTACGAGCAGTACTTC. Protein product: CSVGLPGGSSYEQYF.

The chain carries TRBV7-2 and TRBJ2-7; 9 positions match TRBD2. Looked up from germline, CDR1 is SGHTA and CDR2 is FQGNSA. The junction had 2 bases not matched to a gene; V was cut back by 5 bases and J by 3 bases. The CDR3 contains 13 residues. CDR3 in amino acids: CASSVSGGYEQYF. The CDR3, as DNA: TGTGCCAGCAGCGTTAGCGGGGGCTACGAGCAGTACTTC.

V gene TRBV28 combines with J gene TRBJ1-2; no reliable D call. From germline, CDR1 is MDHEN and CDR2 SYDVKM. V lost 7 bases, J lost 7 bases, and 13 bases lay in between. The CDR3 is 12 residues long. This chain's CDR3 is CASNYRGLGYTF. CDR3 sequence (DNA): TGTGCCAGCAATTACAGAGGCCTTGGCTACACCTTC.

This clone was counted a single time. V and J are TRBV5-1 and TRBJ2-5, with D perhaps TRBD2 (6 bases). CDR1 is SGHRS and CDR2 is YFSETQ in the germline V gene. The V end was cut by 0 bases, the J end by 5 bases, with 11 bases between. The CDR3 contains 14 residues. The CDR3, as DNA: TGCGCCAGCAGCTTGGATGCGGGGCGCGAGACCCAGTACTTC. Protein product: CASSLDAGRETQYF.

Only a few counts were recorded for this clone. The chain is built from TRBV5-1 and TRBJ2-4; D is unresolved. V was cut by 1 base and J by 5 bases, with 10 bases left in between. CDR1 and CDR2 (germline): SGHRS, YFSETQ. The CDR3 length is 14 residues. Written as DNA, the CDR3 is TGCGCCAGCAGCTTGTCGGCAGGCGAAAACATTCAGTACTTC. Translation: CASSLSAGENIQYF.

The chain links TRBV5-1 to TRBJ2-5; no reliable D call. The ends were cut back, 0 bases at V and 1 base at J, with 7 bases in the middle. Germline V gives CDR1 SGHRS, CDR2 YFSETQ. The CDR3 consists of 14 residues. DNA for the CDR3: TGCGCCAGCAGCTTGGGTCTATCCCAAGAGACCCAGTACTTC. Translation gives CASSLGLSQETQYF.

The rearrangement links TRBV29-1 to TRBJ2-1; D is unclear. Germline V lookup: CDR1 SQVTM, CDR2 ANQGSEA. The V and J ends lost 2 bases and 8 bases respectively, with 10 bases between them. This CDR3 spans 12 amino acids. The DNA of the CDR3 is TGCAGCGTTGAATCTTCTGGGGATGAGCAGTTCTTC. Translating it yields CSVESSGDEQFF.

The J gene is TRBJ1-1, the V gene TRBV29-1, with 7 bases lining up with TRBD1. V shed 6 bases, J shed 4 bases, and the junction held 8 bases outside the gene matches. The CDR3 length is 13 residues. In germline, CDR1 is SQVTM, CDR2 ANQGSEA. The CDR3 spells CSVRQGVSTEAFF. In nucleotides, the CDR3 is TGCAGCGTGAGACAGGGAGTAAGCACTGAAGCTTTCTTT.

The chain employs TRBV9 and TRBJ2-5, with D perhaps TRBD2 (6 bases). V was clipped by 1 base and J by 5 bases, with 21 bases between them. The CDR3 sequence is 17 residues long. Per the germline V gene, CDR1 is SGDLS and CDR2 is YYNGEE. The CDR3 DNA is TGTGCCAGCAGCGTAAGGCAGGGTGGACTACCGGTGGAGACCCAGTACTTC. This gives the protein CASSVRQGGLPVETQYF.

This clone was observed a handful of times. The chain is built from TRBV18 and TRBJ2-4, with D unclear. The CDR3 is 14 amino acids. Germline lookup yields CDR1 KGHSH and CDR2 LQKENI. V was pared by 3 bases and J by 3 bases, with 9 bases between. The CDR3 is CASSPSGFKNIQYF. CDR3 sequence (DNA): TGTGCCAGCTCACCGTCGGGTTTCAAAAACATTCAGTACTTC.

The chain carries TRBV2 and TRBJ1-1; D call uncertain. V shed 7 bases and J shed 1 base, with 16 bases lying between them. The germline V gene has CDR1 SNHLY and CDR2 FYNNEI. The CDR3 spans 15 residues. As DNA, the CDR3 is TGTGCCAGCACCCGAAGCTACCGAGCGAACACTGAAGCTTTCTTT. This sequence encodes CASTRSYRANTEAFF.